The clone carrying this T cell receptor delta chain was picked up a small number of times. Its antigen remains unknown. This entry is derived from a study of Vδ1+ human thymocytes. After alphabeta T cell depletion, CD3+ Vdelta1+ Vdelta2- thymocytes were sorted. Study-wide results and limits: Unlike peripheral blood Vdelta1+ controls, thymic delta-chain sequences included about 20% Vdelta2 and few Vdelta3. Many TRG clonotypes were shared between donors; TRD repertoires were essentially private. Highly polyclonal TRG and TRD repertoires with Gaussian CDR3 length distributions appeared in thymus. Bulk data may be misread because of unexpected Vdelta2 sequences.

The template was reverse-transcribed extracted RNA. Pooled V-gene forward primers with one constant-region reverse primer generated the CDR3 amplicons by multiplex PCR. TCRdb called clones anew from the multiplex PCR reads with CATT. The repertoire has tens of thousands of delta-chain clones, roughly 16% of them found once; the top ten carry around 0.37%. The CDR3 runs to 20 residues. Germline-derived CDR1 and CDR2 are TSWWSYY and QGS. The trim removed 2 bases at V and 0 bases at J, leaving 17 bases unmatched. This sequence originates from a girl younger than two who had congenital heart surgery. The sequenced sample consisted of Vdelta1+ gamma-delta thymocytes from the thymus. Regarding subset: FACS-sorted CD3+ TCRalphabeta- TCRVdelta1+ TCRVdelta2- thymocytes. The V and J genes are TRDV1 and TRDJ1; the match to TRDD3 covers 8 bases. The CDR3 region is CALGEDSYDWGSGYTDKLIF. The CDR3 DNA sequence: TGTGCTCTTGGGGAAGACTCCTACGACTGGGGGTCCGGGTACACCGATAAACTCATCTTT.